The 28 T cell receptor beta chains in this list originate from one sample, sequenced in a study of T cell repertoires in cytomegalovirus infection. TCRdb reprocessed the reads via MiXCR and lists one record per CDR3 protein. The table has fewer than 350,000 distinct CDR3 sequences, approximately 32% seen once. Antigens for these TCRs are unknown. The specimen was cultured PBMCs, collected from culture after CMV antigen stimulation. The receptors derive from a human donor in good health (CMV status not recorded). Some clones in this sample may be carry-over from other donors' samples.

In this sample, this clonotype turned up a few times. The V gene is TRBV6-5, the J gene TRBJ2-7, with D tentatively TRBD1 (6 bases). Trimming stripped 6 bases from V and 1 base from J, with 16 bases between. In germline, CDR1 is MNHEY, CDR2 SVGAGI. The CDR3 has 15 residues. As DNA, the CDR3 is TGTGCCAGCAGCCAGTCGGCACAGGGATCCTACGAGCAGTACTTC. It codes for CASSQSAQGSYEQYF.

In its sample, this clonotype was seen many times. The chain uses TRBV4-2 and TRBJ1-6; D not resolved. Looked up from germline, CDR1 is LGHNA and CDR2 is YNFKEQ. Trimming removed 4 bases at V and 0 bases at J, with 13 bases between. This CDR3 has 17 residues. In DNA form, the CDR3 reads TGTGCCAGCAGCCCGCGCGTGGAGAGCTCCTATAATTCACCCCTCCACTTT. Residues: CASSPRVESSYNSPLHF.

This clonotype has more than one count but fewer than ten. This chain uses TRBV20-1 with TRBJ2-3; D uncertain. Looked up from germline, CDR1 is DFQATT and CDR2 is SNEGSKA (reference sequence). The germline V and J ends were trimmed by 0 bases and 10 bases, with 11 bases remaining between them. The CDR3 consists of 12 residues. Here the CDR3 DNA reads TGCAGTGCTAGAGACGGAGAGACTTCGCAGTATTTT. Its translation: CSARDGETSQYF.

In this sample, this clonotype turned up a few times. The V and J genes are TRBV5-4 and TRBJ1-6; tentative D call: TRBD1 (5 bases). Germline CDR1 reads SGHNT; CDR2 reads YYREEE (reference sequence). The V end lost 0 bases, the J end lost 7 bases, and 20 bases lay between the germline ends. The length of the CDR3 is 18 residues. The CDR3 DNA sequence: TGTGCCAGCAGCTTGGAATCGGGGACCCGGACGTCCAATTCACCCCTCCACTTT. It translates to CASSLESGTRTSNSPLHF.

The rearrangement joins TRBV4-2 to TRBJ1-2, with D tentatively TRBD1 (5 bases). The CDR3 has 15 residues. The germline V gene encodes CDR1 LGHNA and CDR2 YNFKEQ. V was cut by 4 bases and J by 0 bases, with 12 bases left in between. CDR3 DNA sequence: TGTGCCAGCAGCCGGAGGACACGTTCTAACTATGGCTACACCTTC. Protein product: CASSRRTRSNYGYTF.

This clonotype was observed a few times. The CDR3 sequence: CATSREGQNYGYTF. The CDR3 DNA sequence: TGTGCCACCAGCAGAGAGGGACAGAACTATGGCTACACCTTC. The rearrangement uses TRBV15 and TRBJ1-2; 7 nucleotides agree with TRBD1. With 0 bases clipped from V and 2 bases from J, the junction kept 0 bases outside the gene matches. The CDR3 loop spans 14 amino acids. Germline values: CDR1 LNHNV, CDR2 YYDKDF (reference sequence).

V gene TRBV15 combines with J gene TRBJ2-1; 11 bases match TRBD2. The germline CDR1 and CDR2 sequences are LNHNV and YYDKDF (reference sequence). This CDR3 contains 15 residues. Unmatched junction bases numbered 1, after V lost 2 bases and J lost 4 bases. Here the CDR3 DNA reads TGTGCCACCAGCAGATCTAGCGGGGGGTACAATGAGCAGTTCTTC. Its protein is CATSRSSGGYNEQFF.

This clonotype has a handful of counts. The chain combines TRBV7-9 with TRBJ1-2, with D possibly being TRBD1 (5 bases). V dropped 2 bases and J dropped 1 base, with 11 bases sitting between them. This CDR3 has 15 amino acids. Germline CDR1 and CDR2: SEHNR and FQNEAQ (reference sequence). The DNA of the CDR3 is TGTGCCAGCAGCTTACCCCGAGGGGATAACTATGGCTACACCTTC. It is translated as CASSLPRGDNYGYTF.

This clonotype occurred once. The CDR3 DNA sequence: TGCAGTGCTAGAGGTGGGAGCATTAATGAAAAACTGTTTTTT. This encodes CSARGGSINEKLFF. This chain uses TRBV20-1 with TRBJ1-4; the D is unclear. This CDR3 spans 14 amino acids. CDR1 DFQATT and CDR2 SNEGSKA come from the germline V gene (reference sequence). The V and J ends lost 1 base and 4 bases respectively, with 10 bases between them.

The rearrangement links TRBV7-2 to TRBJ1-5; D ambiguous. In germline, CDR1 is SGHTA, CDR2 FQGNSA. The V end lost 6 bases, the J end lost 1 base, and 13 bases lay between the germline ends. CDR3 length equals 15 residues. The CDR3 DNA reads TGTGCCAGCAGTTCTGCGACGCCGAGCAATCAGCCCCAGCATTTT. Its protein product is CASSSATPSNQPQHF.

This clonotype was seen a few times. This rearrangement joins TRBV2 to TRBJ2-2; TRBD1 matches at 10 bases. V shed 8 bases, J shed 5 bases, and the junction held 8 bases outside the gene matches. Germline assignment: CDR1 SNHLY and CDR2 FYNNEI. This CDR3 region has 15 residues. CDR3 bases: TGTGCCAGCGGGTCGGACAGGGGGGGAACCGGGGAGCTGTTTTTT. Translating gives CASGSDRGGTGELFF.

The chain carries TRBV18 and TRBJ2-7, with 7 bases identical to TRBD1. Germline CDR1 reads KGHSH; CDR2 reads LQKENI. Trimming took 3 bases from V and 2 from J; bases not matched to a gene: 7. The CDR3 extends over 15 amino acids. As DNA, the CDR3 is TGTGCCAGCTCACCGAGCGACAGGGTTGCCTACGAGCAGTACTTC. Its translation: CASSPSDRVAYEQYF.

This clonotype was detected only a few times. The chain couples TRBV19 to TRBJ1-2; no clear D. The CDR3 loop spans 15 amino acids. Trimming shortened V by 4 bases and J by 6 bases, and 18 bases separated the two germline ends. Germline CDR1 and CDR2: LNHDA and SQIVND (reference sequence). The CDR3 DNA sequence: TGTGCCAGTAGTAAAACGGTCACTCAAGGAGATGGCTACACCTTC. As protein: CASSKTVTQGDGYTF.

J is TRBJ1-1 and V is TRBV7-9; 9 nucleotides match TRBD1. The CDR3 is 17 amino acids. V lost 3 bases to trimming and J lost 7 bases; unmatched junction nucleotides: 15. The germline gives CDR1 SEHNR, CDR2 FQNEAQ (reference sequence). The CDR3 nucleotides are TGTGCCAGCAGCTTGGCCTATAGAAGGACAGGGGTGGTTGAAGCTTTCTTT. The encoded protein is CASSLAYRRTGVVEAFF.

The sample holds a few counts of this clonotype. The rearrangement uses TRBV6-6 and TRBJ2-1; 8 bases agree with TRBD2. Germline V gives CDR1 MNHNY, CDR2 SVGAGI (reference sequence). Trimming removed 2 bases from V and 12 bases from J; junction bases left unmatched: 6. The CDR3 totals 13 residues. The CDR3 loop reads CASSYPLGRVQFF. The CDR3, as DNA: TGTGCCAGCAGTTACCCGCTCGGGAGGGTGCAGTTCTTC.

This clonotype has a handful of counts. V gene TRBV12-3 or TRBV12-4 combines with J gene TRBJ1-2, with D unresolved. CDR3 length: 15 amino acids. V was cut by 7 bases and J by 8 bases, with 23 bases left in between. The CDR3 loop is CASTPSGGAGAGYTF. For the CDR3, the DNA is TGTGCCAGCACCCCGTCGGGCGGAGCGGGTGCAGGCTACACCTTC.

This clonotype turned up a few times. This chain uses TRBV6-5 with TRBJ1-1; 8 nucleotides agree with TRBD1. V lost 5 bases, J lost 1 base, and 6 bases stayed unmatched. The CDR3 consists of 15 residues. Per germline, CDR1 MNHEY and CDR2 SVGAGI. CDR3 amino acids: CASSPDRVGNTEAFF. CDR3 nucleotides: TGTGCCAGCAGTCCGGACAGGGTGGGGAACACTGAAGCTTTCTTT.

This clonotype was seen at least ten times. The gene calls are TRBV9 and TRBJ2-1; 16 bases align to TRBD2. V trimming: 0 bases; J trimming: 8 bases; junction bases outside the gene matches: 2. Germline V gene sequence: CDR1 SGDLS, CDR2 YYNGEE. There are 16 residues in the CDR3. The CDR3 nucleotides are TGTGCCAGCAGCGTAGCCGGGACTAGCGGGAGGGATGAGCAGTTCTTC. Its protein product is CASSVAGTSGRDEQFF.

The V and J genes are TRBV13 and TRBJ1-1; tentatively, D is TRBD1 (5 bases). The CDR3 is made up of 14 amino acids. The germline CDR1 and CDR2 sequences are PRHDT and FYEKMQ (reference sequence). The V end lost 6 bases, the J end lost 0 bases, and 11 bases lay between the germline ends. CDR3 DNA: TGTGCCAGCAGTTATGGGACGTTGAACACTGAAGCTTTCTTT. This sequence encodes CASSYGTLNTEAFF.

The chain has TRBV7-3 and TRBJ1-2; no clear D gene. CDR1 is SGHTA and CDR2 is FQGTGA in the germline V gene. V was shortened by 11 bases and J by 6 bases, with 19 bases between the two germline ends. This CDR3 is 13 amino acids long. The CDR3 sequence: CAGAGNARDGYTF. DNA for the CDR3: TGTGCCGGCGCCGGTAACGCCCGAGATGGCTACACCTTC.

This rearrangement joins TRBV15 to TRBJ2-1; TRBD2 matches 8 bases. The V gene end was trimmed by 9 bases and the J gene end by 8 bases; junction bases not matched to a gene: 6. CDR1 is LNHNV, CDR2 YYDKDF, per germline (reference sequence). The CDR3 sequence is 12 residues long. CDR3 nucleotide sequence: TGTGCCACTGAGCGGGAGAGCGATGAGCAGTTCTTC. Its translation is CATERESDEQFF.

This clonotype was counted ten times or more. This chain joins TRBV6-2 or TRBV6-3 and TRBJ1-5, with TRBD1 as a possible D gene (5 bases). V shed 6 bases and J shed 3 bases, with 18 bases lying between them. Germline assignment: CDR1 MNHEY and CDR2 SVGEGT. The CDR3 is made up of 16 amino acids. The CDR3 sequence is CASSPPSGGNNQPQHF. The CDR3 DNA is TGTGCCAGCAGCCCCCCCTCTGGGGGAAACAATCAGCCCCAGCATTTT.

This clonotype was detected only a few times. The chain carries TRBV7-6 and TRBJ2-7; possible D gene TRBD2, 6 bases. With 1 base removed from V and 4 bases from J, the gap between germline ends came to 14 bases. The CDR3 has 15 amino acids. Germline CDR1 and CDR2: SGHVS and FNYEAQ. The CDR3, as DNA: TGTGCCAGCAGCTTAGTTGGAGGGGCGAAATACGAGCAGTACTTC. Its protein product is CASSLVGGAKYEQYF.

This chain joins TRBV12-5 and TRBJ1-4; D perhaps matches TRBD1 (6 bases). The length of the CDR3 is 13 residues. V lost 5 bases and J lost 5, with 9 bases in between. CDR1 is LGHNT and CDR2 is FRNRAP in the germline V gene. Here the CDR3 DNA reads TGTGCTAGTGGTGCACAGGGCAATGAAAAACTGTTTTTT. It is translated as CASGAQGNEKLFF.

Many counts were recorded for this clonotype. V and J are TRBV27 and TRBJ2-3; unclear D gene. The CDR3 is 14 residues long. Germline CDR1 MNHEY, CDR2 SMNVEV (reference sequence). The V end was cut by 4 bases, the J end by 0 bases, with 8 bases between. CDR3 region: CASSSLRSTDTQYF. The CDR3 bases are TGTGCCAGCAGTTCCCTCCGGAGCACAGATACGCAGTATTTT.

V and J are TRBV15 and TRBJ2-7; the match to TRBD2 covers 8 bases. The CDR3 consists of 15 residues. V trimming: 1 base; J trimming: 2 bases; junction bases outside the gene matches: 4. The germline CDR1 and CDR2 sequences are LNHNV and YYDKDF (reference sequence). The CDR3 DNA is TGTGCCACCAGCAGAGGTAGCGGGGTGACCTACGAGCAGTACTTC. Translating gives CATSRGSGVTYEQYF. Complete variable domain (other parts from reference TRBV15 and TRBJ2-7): DAMVIQNPRYQVTQFGKPVTLSCSQTLNHNVMYWYQQKSSQAPKLLFHYYDKDFNNEADTPDNFQSRRPNTSFCFLDIRSPGLGDTAMYLCATSRGSGVTYEQYFGPGTRLTVT.

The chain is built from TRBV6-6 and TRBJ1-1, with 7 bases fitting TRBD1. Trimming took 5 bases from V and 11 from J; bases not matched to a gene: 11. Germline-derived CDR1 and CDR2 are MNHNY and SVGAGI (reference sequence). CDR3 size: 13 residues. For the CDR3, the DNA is TGTGCCAGCAGTGCGAACAGGGGTGAAATGGCTTTCTTT. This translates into CASSANRGEMAFF.

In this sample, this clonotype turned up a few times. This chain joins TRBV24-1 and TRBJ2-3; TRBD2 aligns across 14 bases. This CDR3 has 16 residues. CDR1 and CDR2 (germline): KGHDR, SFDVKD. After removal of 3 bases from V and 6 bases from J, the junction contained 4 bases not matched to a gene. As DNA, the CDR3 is TGTGCCACCAGTGATCGGACTAGCGGGAGGTCTGATACGCAGTATTTT. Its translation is CATSDRTSGRSDTQYF.